Included here is one TCR beta chain sequence, with context. The sample comes from a study of PD-1 blockade in classical Hodgkin lymphoma. Trimming removed 9 bases from V and 2 bases from J, with 16 bases in between. Germline V gene data show CDR1 as MNHNS and CDR2 as SASEGT. The CDR3 runs 14 residues. Time point described: cycle 4 day 1 (C4D1), after more than five weeks of nivolumab. No patient escaped relapse after autologous stem cell transplantation, and brentuximab vedotin exposure varied. TCRdb keeps only in-frame clones here, not all; method: immunoSEQ multiplex PCR. This table has about 50,000 clones, around 91% appearing once.

The sequenced sample was peripheral blood mononuclear cells (PBMCs), obtained before the fourth cycle of nivolumab. The chain couples TRBV6-1 to TRBJ1-1; D gene uncertain. The clonotype originates from a human donor with classical Hodgkin lymphoma. For the CDR3, the DNA is TGTGCCAGTTACCTGGGAGGGAGAAACACTGAAGCTTTCTTT. The encoded protein is CASYLGGRNTEAFF.